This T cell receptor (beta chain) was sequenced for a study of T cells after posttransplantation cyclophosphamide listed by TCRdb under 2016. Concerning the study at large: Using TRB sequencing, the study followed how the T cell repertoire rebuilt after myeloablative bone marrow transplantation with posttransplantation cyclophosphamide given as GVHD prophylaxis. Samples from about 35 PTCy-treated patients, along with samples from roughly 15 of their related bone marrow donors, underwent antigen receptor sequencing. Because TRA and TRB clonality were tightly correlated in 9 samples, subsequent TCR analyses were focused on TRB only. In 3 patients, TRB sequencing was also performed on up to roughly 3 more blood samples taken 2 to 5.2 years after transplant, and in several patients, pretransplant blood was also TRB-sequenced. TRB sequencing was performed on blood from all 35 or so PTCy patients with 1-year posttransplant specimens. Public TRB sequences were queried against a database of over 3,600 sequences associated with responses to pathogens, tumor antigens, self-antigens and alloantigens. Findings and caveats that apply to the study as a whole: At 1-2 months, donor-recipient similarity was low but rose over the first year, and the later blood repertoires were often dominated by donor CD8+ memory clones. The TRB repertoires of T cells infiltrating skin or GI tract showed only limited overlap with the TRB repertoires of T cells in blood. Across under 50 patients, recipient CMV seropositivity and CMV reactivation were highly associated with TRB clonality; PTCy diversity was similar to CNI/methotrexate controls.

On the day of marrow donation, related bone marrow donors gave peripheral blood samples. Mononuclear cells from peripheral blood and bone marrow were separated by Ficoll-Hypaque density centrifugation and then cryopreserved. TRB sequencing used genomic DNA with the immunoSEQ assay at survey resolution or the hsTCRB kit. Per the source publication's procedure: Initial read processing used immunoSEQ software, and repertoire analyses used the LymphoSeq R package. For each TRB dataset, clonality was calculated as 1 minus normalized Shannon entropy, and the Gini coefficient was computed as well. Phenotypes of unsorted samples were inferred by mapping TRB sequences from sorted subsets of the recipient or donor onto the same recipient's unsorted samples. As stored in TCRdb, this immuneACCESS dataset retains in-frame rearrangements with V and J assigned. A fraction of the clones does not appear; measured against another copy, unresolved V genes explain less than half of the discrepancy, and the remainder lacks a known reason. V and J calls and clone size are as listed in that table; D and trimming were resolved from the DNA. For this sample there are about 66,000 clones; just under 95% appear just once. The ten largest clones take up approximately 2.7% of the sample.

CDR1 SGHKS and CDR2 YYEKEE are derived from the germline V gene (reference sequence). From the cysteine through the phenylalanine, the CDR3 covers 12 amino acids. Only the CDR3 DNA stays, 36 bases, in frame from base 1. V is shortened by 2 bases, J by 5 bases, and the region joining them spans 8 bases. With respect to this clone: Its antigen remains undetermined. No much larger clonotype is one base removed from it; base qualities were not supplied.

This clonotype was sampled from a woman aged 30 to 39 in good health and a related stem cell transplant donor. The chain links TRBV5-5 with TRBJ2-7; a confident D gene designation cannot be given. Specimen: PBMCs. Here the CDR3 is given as CASSFPGHEQYF. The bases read TGTGCCAGCAGCTTCCCGGGCCACGAGCAGTACTTC.